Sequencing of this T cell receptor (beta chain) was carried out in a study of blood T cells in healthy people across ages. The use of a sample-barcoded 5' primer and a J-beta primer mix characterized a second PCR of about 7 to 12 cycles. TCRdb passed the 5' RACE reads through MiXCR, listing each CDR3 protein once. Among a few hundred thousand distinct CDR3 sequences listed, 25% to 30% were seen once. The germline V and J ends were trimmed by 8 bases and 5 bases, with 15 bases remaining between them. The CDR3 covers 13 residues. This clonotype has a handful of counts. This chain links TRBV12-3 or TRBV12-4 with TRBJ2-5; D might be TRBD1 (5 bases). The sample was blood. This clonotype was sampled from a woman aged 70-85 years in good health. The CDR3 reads CASLYRLGETQYF. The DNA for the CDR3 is TGTGCCAGCCTCTACAGGTTGGGGGAGACCCAGTACTTC.